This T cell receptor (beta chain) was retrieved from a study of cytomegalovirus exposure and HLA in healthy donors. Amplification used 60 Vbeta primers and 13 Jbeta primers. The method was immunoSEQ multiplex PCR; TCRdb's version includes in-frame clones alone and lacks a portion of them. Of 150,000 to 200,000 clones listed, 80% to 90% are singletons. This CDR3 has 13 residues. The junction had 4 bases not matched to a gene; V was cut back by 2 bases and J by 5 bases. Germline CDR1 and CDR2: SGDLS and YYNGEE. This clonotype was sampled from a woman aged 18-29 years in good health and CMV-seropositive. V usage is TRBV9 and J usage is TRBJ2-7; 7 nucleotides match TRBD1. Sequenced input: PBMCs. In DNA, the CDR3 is TGTGCCAGCAGCGTGACAGGGTTCAACGAGCAGTACTTC. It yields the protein CASSVTGFNEQYF.